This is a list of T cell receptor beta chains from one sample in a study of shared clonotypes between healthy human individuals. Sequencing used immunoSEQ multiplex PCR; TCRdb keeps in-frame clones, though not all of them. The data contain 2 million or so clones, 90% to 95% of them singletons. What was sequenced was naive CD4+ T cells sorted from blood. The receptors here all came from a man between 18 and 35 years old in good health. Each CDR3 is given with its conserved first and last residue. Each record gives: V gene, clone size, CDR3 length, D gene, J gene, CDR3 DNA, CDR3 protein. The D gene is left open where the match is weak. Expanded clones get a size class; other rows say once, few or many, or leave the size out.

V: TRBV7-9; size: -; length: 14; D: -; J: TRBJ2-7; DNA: TGTGCCAGCAGCCTTACGGACAAGTCCTACGAGCAGTACTTC; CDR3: CASSLTDKSYEQYF
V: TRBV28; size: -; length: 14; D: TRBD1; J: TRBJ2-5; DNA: TGTGCCAGCAGCAGGACAGGGGGCTTAGAGACCCAGTACTTC; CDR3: CASSRTGGLETQYF
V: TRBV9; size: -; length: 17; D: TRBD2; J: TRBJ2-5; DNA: TGTGCCAGCAGCGTAGGGTTAGCGGGAGGGCTTGGAGAGACCCAGTACTTC; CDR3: CASSVGLAGGLGETQYF
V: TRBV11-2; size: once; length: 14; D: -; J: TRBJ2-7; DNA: TGTGCCAGCAGCCCCTTGGGGGGCAGCTACGAGCAGTACTTC; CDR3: CASSPLGGSYEQYF
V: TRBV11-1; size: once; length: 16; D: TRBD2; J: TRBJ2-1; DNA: TGTGCCAGCAGCTCTTCCGGGACTAGCGGTTCTGTGGAGCAGTTCTTC; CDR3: CASSSSGTSGSVEQFF
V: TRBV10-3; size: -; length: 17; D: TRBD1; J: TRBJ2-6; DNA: TGTGCCATCAGTGACATCACAGGGGGGACTGGGGCCAACGTCCTGACTTTC; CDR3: CAISDITGGTGANVLTF
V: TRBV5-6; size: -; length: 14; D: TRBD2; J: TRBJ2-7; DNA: TGTGCCAGCACCGCAGTCGGGGGGATCTACGAGCAGTACTTC; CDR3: CASTAVGGIYEQYF
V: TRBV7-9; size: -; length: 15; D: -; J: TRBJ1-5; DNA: TGTGCCAGCAGCCAAAATGGGAATAGCAATCAGCCCCAGCATTTT; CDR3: CASSQNGNSNQPQHF
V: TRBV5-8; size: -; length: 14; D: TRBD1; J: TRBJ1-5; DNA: TGTGCCAGCAGGCCCACAGGGGGCACTCAGCCCCAGCATTTT; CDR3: CASRPTGGTQPQHF
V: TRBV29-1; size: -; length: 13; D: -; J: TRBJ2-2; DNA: TGCAGCGTGAAACCGGTAGGGACCGGGGAGCTGTTTTTT; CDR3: CSVKPVGTGELFF
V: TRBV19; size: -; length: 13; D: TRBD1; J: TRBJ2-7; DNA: TGTGCCAGTAGTCGGTGGGACAGGGTCGAGCAGTACTTC; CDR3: CASSRWDRVEQYF
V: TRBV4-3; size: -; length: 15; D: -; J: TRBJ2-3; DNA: TGCGCCAGCAGCCAAGACAATAGGGAAACAGATACGCAGTATTTT; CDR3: CASSQDNRETDTQYF
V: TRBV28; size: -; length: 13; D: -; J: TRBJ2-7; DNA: TGTGCCAGCGGTCTAACAGGGCTCTACGAGCAGTACTTC; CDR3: CASGLTGLYEQYF
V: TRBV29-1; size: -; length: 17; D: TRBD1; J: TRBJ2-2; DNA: TGCAGCGTTGTAGGTAGGGGGAGACAGGGCGCAACCGGGGAGCTGTTTTTT; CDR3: CSVVGRGRQGATGELFF
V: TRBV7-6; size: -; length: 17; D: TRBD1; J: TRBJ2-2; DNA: TGTGCCAGCAGCTTCCGGGACAGCGTATTGGACACCGGGGAGCTGTTTTTT; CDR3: CASSFRDSVLDTGELFF
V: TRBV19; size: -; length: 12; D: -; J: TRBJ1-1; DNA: TGTGCCAGTAGTCCCCCGGCTGGGGGGACTTTCTTT; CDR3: CASSPPAGGTFF
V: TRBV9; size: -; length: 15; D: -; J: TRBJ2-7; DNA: TGTGCCAGCAGCGTAGCCCCGGAGGGGGCATACGAGCAGTACTTC; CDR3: CASSVAPEGAYEQYF
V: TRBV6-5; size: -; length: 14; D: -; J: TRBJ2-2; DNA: TGTGCCAGCAGTGCCACCATCTGGGAAGGGGAGCTGTTTTTT; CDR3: CASSATIWEGELFF
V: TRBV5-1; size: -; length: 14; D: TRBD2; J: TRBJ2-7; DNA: TGCGCCAGCCGGCCGGCGGGGGGTTCCTACGAGCAGTACTTC; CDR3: CASRPAGGSYEQYF
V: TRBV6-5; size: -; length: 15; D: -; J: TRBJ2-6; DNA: TGTGCCAGCAGGACTACAGAGTCTGGGGCCAACGTCCTGACTTTC; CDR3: CASRTTESGANVLTF
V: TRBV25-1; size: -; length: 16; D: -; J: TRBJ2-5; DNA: TGTGCCAGCAGTGAATATACGGGGACCACGGGCGAGACCCAGTACTTC; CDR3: CASSEYTGTTGETQYF
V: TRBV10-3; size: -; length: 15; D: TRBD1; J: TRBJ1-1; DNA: TGTGCCATCACTCCCGCGGGACAGCCGAACACTGAAGCTTTCTTT; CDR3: CAITPAGQPNTEAFF
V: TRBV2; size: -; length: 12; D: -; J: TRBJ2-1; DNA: TGTGCCAGCAGTGAGAGATGGGCGGAGCAGTTCTTC; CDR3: CASSERWAEQFF
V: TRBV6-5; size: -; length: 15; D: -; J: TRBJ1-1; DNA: TGTGCCAGCAGTTACTCGTGGGGGGGTAACACTGAAGCTTTCTTT; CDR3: CASSYSWGGNTEAFF
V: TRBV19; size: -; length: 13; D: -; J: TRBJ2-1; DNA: TGTGCCAGTAGTCGGACCAGGCAAAATGAGCAGTTCTTC; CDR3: CASSRTRQNEQFF
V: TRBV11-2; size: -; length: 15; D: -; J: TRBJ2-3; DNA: TGTGCCAGCAGCTTCTACGGCTCAATCACAGATACGCAGTATTTT; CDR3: CASSFYGSITDTQYF
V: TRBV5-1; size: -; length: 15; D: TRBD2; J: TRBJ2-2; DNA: TGCGCCAGCAGCTTGGACCCGGGGGGCACCGGGGAGCTGTTTTTT; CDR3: CASSLDPGGTGELFF
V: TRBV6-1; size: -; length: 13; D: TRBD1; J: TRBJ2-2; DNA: TGTGCCAGCAGGCGGACAGGGACCGGGGAGCTGTTTTTT; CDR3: CASRRTGTGELFF
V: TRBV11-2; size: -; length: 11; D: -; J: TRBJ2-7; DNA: TGTGCCAGCAGCGCACAGGGAAAGCAGTACTTC; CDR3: CASSAQGKQYF
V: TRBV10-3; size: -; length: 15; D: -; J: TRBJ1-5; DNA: TGTGCCATCAGTGATGGGGGGGGTGGCAATCAGCCCCAGCATTTT; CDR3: CAISDGGGGNQPQHF
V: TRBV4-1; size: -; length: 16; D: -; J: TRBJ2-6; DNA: TGCGCCAGTTCACGAGGTGGACTCACCGGGGCCAACGTCCTGACTTTC; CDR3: CASSRGGLTGANVLTF
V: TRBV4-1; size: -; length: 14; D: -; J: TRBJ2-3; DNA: TGCGCCAGCAGCCAGGGCGGGAACCCAGATACGCAGTATTTT; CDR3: CASSQGGNPDTQYF
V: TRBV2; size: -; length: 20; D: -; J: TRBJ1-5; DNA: TGTGCCAGCAGTGGGGCCGCCTATAAGCAGGGCCCATTTGGGAATCAGCCCCAGCATTTT; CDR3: CASSGAAYKQGPFGNQPQHF
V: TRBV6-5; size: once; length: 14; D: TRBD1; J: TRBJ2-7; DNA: TGTGCCAGCAGCTCCGGGACAGAGTATTACGAGCAGTACTTC; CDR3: CASSSGTEYYEQYF
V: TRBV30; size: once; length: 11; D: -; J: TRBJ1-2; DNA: TGTGCCTGGAGTGAAACATTTGGCTACACCTTC; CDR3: CAWSETFGYTF
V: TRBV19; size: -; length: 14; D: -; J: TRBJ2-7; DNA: TGTGCCAGTAGTGTCAGGGGAAGCTCCTACGAGCAGTACTTC; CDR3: CASSVRGSSYEQYF
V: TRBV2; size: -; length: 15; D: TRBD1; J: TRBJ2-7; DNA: TGTGCCAGCTCGCCGAGGACAGGGGTCTTTCGCGAGCAGTACTTC; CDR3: CASSPRTGVFREQYF
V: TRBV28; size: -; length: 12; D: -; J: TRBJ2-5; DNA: TGTGCCAGCAGTTTACGTGGGGAGACCCAGTACTTC; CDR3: CASSLRGETQYF
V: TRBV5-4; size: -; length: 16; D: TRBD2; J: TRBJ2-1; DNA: TGTGCCAGCAGCTTGGCCGGGGGGGGCAGGTACAATGAGCAGTTCTTC; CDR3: CASSLAGGGRYNEQFF
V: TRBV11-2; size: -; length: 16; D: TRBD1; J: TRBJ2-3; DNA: TGTGCCAGCAACTTATACCGGGACAGGGACACAGATACGCAGTATTTT; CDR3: CASNLYRDRDTDTQYF
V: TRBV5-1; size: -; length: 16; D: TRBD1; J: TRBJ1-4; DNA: TGCGCCAGCAGCTTGTCTGGGCAGGGGGCTGGGGAAAAACTGTTTTTT; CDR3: CASSLSGQGAGEKLFF
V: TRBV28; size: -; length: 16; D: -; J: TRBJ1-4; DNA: TGTGCCAGCAGTATACAGCGGGCTATAACTAATGAAAAACTGTTTTTT; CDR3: CASSIQRAITNEKLFF
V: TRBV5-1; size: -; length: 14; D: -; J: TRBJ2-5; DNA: TGCGCCAGCAGCTTGACAGGTCGCCAAGAGACCCAGTACTTC; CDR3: CASSLTGRQETQYF
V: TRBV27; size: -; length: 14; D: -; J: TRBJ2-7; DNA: TGTCCTCACAATGGGGGGACCCGAGACTACGAGCAGTACTTC; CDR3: CPHNGGTRDYEQYF
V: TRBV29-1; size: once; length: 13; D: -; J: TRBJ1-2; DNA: TGCAGCGCCGGGGACCGGGGCGGCTATGGCTACACCTTC; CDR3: CSAGDRGGYGYTF
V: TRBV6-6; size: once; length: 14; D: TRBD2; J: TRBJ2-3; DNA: TGTGTTACGAGGAGGGGAGGGACCACAGATACGCAGTATTTT; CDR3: CVTRRGGTTDTQYF
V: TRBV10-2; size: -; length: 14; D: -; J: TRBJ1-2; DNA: TGCGCCAGCAGTGAGTCGATGGGGGGATGGGGCTACACCTTC; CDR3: CASSESMGGWGYTF
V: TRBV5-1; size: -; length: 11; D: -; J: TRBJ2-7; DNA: TGCGCCAGCAGCTTTTCGCAGGTTCAGTACTTC; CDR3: CASSFSQVQYF